Listed here are 21 T cell receptor beta chains from one sample, sequenced in a study of T-cell memory formation after mild COVID-19. TCRdb used MiXCR to reprocess the 5' RACE reads, holding one entry per CDR3 protein. The table lists around 300,000 distinct CDR3 sequences, over 10% of them singletons. Material for sequencing was PBMCs or a T cell subset sorted from them (not recorded which). These receptors came from a man aged 18-30 years who had mild COVID-19 (a few samples of this study predate the infection). Cell type and time point are not known.

DNA of the CDR3: TGCGCCAGCGGAGGATCTGGTTACAGCTCTGGAAACACCATATATTTT. This gives the protein CASGGSGYSSGNTIYF. The chain carries TRBV4-1 and TRBJ1-3; D unresolved. This CDR3 contains 16 residues. Between the trimmed V and J ends, which lost 8 bases and 0 bases, there was a span of 17 bases. Germline CDR1 and CDR2: MGHRA and YSYEKL.

This clonotype was observed at least ten times. The gene calls are TRBV3-1 and TRBJ2-1, with 10 nucleotides matching TRBD2. CDR3 size: 15 residues. J lost 6 bases, V lost 1 base, and 3 bases had no gene match. Germline values: CDR1 LGHDT, CDR2 YNNKEL (reference sequence). This CDR3 reads CASSQGLAGANEQFF. For the CDR3, the DNA is TGTGCCAGCAGCCAAGGCCTAGCGGGGGCCAATGAGCAGTTCTTC.

This clonotype was seen a few times. This chain links TRBV12-3 or TRBV12-4 with TRBJ2-3; 8 bases align to TRBD2. The CDR3 is 15 residues long. V gave up 6 bases and J gave up 6 bases; unmatched junction bases: 11. The CDR3 spells CASSFGGALRDTQYF. The CDR3 DNA sequence: TGTGCCAGCAGCTTCGGGGGGGCGCTTCGTGATACGCAGTATTTT.

The chain is built from TRBV7-2 and TRBJ1-5, with D unclear. Germline-derived CDR1 and CDR2 are SGHTA and FQGNSA. This CDR3 region has 15 residues. The germline V and J ends were trimmed by 1 base and 4 bases, with 11 bases remaining between them. The CDR3 DNA sequence: TGTGCCAGCAGCTTAGGTGACGGAAGAAATCAGCCCCAGCATTTT. Its translation: CASSLGDGRNQPQHF. Full variable domain (missing parts from reference TRBV7-2 and TRBJ1-5): GAGVSQSPSNKVTEKGKDVELRCDPISGHTALYWYRQSLGQGLEFLIYFQGNSAPDKSGLPSDRFSAERTGGSVSTLTIQRTQQEDSAVYLCASSLGDGRNQPQHFGDGTRLSIL.

This clonotype has ten or more counts. The chain employs TRBV7-3 and TRBJ1-6, with D possibly TRBD1 on 5 matching bases. In germline, CDR1 is SGHTA, CDR2 FQGTGA. The CDR3 contains 13 residues. V lost 2 bases, J lost 10 bases, and 9 bases lay in between. The CDR3 region is CASSLQGGSPLHF. As DNA, the CDR3 is TGTGCCAGCAGCTTACAGGGTGGGTCACCCCTCCACTTT.

In its sample, this clonotype was seen many times. This sequence joins TRBV2 and TRBJ2-1, with no clear D. Trimming removed 4 bases from V and 4 bases from J, with 8 bases in between. Germline CDR1 SNHLY, CDR2 FYNNEI. The CDR3 length is 13 residues. Written as DNA, the CDR3 is TGTGCCAGCAGTGTCATCACATACAATGAGCAGTTCTTC. Protein: CASSVITYNEQFF.

In this sample, this clonotype turned up a few times. The chain carries TRBV12-3 or TRBV12-4 and TRBJ2-5; perhaps D is TRBD1 or TRBD2 (7 bases each). V was cut by 6 bases and J by 2 bases, with 16 bases left in between. The CDR3 is 15 residues long. Here the CDR3 reads CASRAQGGYQETQYF. The DNA for the CDR3 is TGTGCCAGCAGAGCCCAGGGGGGGTATCAAGAGACCCAGTACTTC.

The V gene is TRBV5-6, the J gene TRBJ1-3; D ambiguous. In germline, CDR1 is SGHDT, CDR2 YYEEEE. V shed 2 bases and J shed 4 bases, with 13 bases lying between them. The CDR3 totals 15 residues. CDR3 in amino acids: CASSFFGLRGNTIYF. For the CDR3, the DNA is TGTGCCAGCAGCTTCTTCGGGCTGCGGGGAAACACCATATATTTT. Full variable domain (rest looked up from reference TRBV5-6 and TRBJ1-3): DAGVTQSPTHLIKTRGQQVTLRCSPKSGHDTVSWYQQALGQGPQFIFQYYEEEERQRGNFPDRFSGHQFPNYSSELNVNALLLGDSALYLCASSFFGLRGNTIYFGEGSWLTVV.

CDR3 amino acids: CATTPLAGGRGNEQFF. The CDR3 DNA reads as TGTGCCACCACTCCCTTAGCGGGGGGGCGAGGCAATGAGCAGTTCTTC. The chain links TRBV7-2 to TRBJ2-1; 11 positions match TRBD2. This CDR3 has 16 residues. Germline values: CDR1 SGHTA, CDR2 FQGNSA. The V segment lost 10 bases and the J segment 6 bases; nucleotides outside the gene matches: 14.

The V call is TRBV6-5, the J call TRBJ2-5, with a tentative D call TRBD1 (5 bases). Germline V CDR1 and CDR2: MNHEY, SVGAGI. The V and J ends lost 4 bases and 7 bases respectively, with 10 bases between them. This CDR3 is built from 12 residues. The CDR3 here is CASSSLRGTQYF. DNA for the CDR3: TGTGCCAGCAGTTCCCTTAGGGGGACCCAGTACTTC.

This clonotype has only a few counts. The chain combines TRBV20-1 with TRBJ2-3; 13 nucleotides line up with TRBD2. Germline V gives CDR1 DFQATT, CDR2 SNEGSKA (reference sequence). This CDR3 is built from 14 residues. Unmatched junction bases numbered 1, after V lost 3 bases and J lost 4 bases. CDR3 region: CSASTSGGADTQYF. The CDR3 region has the DNA TGCAGTGCTAGTACTAGCGGGGGGGCAGATACGCAGTATTTT.

The sample holds many counts of this clonotype. V is TRBV7-9 and J is TRBJ2-5; D gene uncertain. The V end lost 2 bases, the J end lost 1 base, and 8 bases lay between the germline ends. The germline gives CDR1 SEHNR, CDR2 FQNEAQ (reference sequence). The CDR3 runs to 14 residues. DNA for the CDR3: TGTGCCAGCAGCTTACAAGGCCCCCAAGAGACCCAGTACTTC. Protein: CASSLQGPQETQYF.

The chain couples TRBV7-8 to TRBJ2-7; 13 bases map to TRBD2. The V gene end was trimmed by 6 bases and the J gene end by 4 bases; junction bases not matched to a gene: 6. Germline V CDR1 and CDR2: SGHVS, FQNEAQ. The CDR3 is 15 residues long. The CDR3 is CASSHPGLAGYEQYF. The CDR3 coding sequence is TGTGCCAGCAGTCATCCGGGACTAGCGGGATACGAGCAGTACTTC.

CDR3 loop: CASSGGLLGGSIYYNEQFF. CDR3 in DNA: TGTGCCAGCAGCGGGGGACTCCTGGGCGGGTCGATCTACTACAATGAGCAGTTCTTC. V usage is TRBV5-6 and J usage is TRBJ2-1; possibly TRBD2 for D (6 bases). V gave up 4 bases and J gave up 3 bases, with 26 bases separating them. From germline, CDR1 is SGHDT and CDR2 YYEEEE. The CDR3 loop spans 19 amino acids.

The chain joins TRBV20-1 to TRBJ2-5; D gene uncertain. V was clipped by 0 bases and J by 4 bases, with 12 bases between them. Germline V lookup: CDR1 DFQATT, CDR2 SNEGSKA (reference sequence). This CDR3 comprises 14 residues. The CDR3 nucleotides read TGCAGTGCTAGAGAGCTGGGCGTCCCAGAGACCCAGTACTTC. Amino acids: CSARELGVPETQYF.

The DNA of the CDR3 is TGCGCCAGCAGCCAAGTGGGGAGAGAGACCCAGTACTTC. It encodes CASSQVGRETQYF. The rearrangement links TRBV4-1 to TRBJ2-5; D might be TRBD2 (5 bases). Germline lookup yields CDR1 MGHRA and CDR2 YSYEKL. The V gene lost 1 base and the J gene lost 4 bases, with 7 bases spanning the gap. The CDR3 covers 13 residues.

This clonotype has a count of ten or more. The chain couples TRBV5-1 to TRBJ1-1; 7 nucleotides line up with TRBD1. The CDR3 loop spans 14 amino acids. The germline V gene has CDR1 SGHRS and CDR2 YFSETQ. V shed 3 bases and J 5 bases; nucleotides not matched to a gene: 7. CDR3 amino acids: CASSSGTEGTEAFF. In DNA form, the CDR3 reads TGCGCCAGCAGCTCCGGGACAGAGGGGACTGAAGCTTTCTTT.

This chain connects TRBV7-2 to TRBJ2-3; D gene unclear. CDR3 length: 15 amino acids. Trimming pared 4 bases from V and 2 bases from J, leaving 13 bases between. CDR1 and CDR2 from the germline V gene are SGHTA and FQGNSA. The DNA of the CDR3 is TGTGCCAGCAGCTGGACCGGGTTGCCCACAGATACGCAGTATTTT. Its translation is CASSWTGLPTDTQYF.

This clonotype appeared a few times. The chain employs TRBV10-3 and TRBJ2-2; 9 positions match TRBD1. CDR1 and CDR2 (germline): ENHRY, SYGVKD. Unmatched junction bases numbered 6, after V lost 6 bases and J lost 7 bases. CDR3 length equals 14 residues. The CDR3 region is CAIRQGAVDGELFF. The CDR3 coding sequence is TGTGCCATCAGACAGGGGGCGGTGGACGGGGAGCTGTTTTTT.

This clonotype was recorded a few times. The V and J genes are TRBV5-1 and TRBJ2-7, with D tentatively TRBD1 (6 bases). Germline CDR1 reads SGHRS; CDR2 reads YFSETQ. The V gene lost 3 bases and the J gene lost 3 bases, with 22 bases spanning the gap. The CDR3 loop spans 17 amino acids. This CDR3 reads CASSSLPPHGGSYEQYF. The DNA of the CDR3 is TGCGCCAGCAGCTCCTTGCCACCACATGGGGGCAGCTACGAGCAGTACTTC.

This clonotype was picked up a small number of times. This chain links TRBV10-1 with TRBJ2-7; 8 bases line up with TRBD1. The length of the CDR3 is 15 residues. Germline V gene sequence: CDR1 WNHNN, CDR2 SYGVQD (reference sequence). V lost 0 bases and J lost 5; bases outside the gene matches: 6. CDR3 in amino acids: CASSESGTGENEQYF. CDR3 nucleotides: TGCGCCAGCAGTGAGTCCGGGACAGGAGAAAACGAGCAGTACTTC.